A single sample is the source of the 7 T cell receptor beta chains below, sequenced in a study of shared clonotypes between healthy human individuals. Some clones are missing from TCRdb's copy, which holds only in-frame ones; the method was immunoSEQ multiplex PCR. The profile shows around 1,900,000 clones, about 93% of them singletons. The naive CD8 subset, CD45RO-negative cells positively selected for CCR7, excluded terminally differentiated effector memory CD45RA+ cells. Sequencing input: naive CD8+ T cells from PBMCs. These receptors all come from a man younger than 35 in good health. Some clones in this sample may be carry-over from other donors' samples.

The count of this clone is one. The V gene is TRBV14, the J gene TRBJ2-5; D is unclear. The V end was cut by 0 bases, the J end by 4 bases, with 18 bases between. Per germline, CDR1 SGHDN and CDR2 FVKESK. The CDR3 sequence is 17 residues long. The CDR3 here is CASSQDESRLLAETQYF. DNA of the CDR3: TGTGCCAGCAGCCAAGATGAATCTCGGCTACTCGCAGAGACCCAGTACTTC.

Of note for this clone: This CDR3 is also generated by other DNA sequences in the sample. The CDR3 sequence is CASSQGLAGINEQFF. CDR3 DNA: TGCGCCAGCAGCCAGGGACTAGCGGGAATCAATGAGCAGTTCTTC. The chain joins TRBV4-3 to TRBJ2-1; 13 bases fit TRBD2. J lost 6 bases, V lost 3 bases, and 2 bases had no gene match. CDR3 length: 15 residues. In germline, CDR1 is LGHNA, CDR2 YSLEER.

The CDR3 DNA follows: TGCGCCAGCAGTGGATTCGGACACGAGCAGTACTTC. Amino acids: CASSGFGHEQYF. V gene TRBV10-1 combines with J gene TRBJ2-7, with D hard to call. Trimming pared 4 bases from V and 5 bases from J, leaving 9 bases between. The CDR3 sequence is 12 residues long. The germline V gene has CDR1 WNHNN and CDR2 SYGVQD (reference sequence).

V gene TRBV29-1 combines with J gene TRBJ1-4; D gene uncertain. The CDR3 extends over 12 amino acids. CDR1 SQVTM and CDR2 ANQGSEA come from the germline V gene. The V gene lost 7 bases and the J gene lost 7 bases, with 13 bases spanning the gap. The CDR3 DNA reads as TGCAGCGCTCTTGAAAAAGGTGAAAAACTGTTTTTT. Translated: CSALEKGEKLFF.

This sequence joins TRBV7-9 and TRBJ2-5, with D possibly TRBD1 on 5 matching bases. In germline, CDR1 is SEHNR, CDR2 FQNEAQ (reference sequence). The CDR3 sequence is 14 residues long. Trimming removed 5 bases from V and 4 bases from J, with 14 bases in between. The DNA of the CDR3 is TGTGCCAGCAGCCAATTGACAGTACGAGAGACCCAGTACTTC. Its protein is CASSQLTVRETQYF.

A remark on this clone: The sample holds other DNA sequences that translate to the same CDR3. The V and J genes are TRBV5-6 and TRBJ1-5, with a tentative D call TRBD1 (5 bases). Germline values: CDR1 SGHDT, CDR2 YYEEEE. CDR3 length: 15 residues. V lost 1 base to trimming and J lost 0 bases, with 8 bases between them. The CDR3 is CASSLRGDSNQPQHF. For the CDR3, the DNA is TGTGCCAGCAGCTTGCGAGGGGATAGCAATCAGCCCCAGCATTTT.

The V call is TRBV7-6, the J call TRBJ2-7; 8 bases align to TRBD2. With V trimmed by 1 base and J by 3 bases, 17 bases remained unmatched. There are 19 residues in the CDR3. The V gene's germline CDR1 is SGHVS and CDR2 FNYEAQ. The CDR3 sequence is CASSLVPEGTGGRNYEQYF. The CDR3 bases are TGTGCCAGCAGCTTAGTGCCGGAGGGGACTGGCGGGAGGAACTACGAGCAGTACTTC.